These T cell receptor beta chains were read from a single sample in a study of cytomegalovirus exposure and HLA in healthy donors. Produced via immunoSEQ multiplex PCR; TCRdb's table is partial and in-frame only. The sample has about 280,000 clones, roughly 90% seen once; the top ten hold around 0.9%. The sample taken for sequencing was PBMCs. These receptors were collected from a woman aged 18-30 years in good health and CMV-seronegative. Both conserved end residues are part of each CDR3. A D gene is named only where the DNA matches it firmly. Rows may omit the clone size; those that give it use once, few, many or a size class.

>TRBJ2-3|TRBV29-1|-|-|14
CSVVAQHALDTQYF
TGCAGCGTTGTGGCCCAACATGCCCTGGATACGCAGTATTTT
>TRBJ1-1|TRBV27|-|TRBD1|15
CASSSRTGDQTEAFF
TGTGCCAGCAGTTCCAGGACAGGGGACCAAACGGAAGCTTTCTTT
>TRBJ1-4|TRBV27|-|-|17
CASSLSVAVLTNEKLFF
TGTGCCAGCAGTTTAAGCGTCGCCGTCCTAACTAATGAAAAACTGTTTTTT
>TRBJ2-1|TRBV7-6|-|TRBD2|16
CASSSSLPGGPDEQFF
TGTGCCAGCAGCTCCAGTCTTCCGGGAGGGCCCGATGAGCAGTTCTTC
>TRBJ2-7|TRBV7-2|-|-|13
CASSFTGTYEQYF
TGTGCCAGCAGCTTCACAGGGACCTACGAGCAGTACTTC
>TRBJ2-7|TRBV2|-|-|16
CASSESRAAASYEQYF
TGTGCCAGCAGTGAATCTCGAGCCGCGGCCTCCTACGAGCAGTACTTC
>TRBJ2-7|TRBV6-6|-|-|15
CASSYSDSGSYEQYF
TGTGCCAGCAGTTACTCGGATTCAGGGTCCTACGAGCAGTACTTC
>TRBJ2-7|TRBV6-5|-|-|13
CASREGARGEQYF
TGTGCCAGCAGGGAGGGGGCCCGAGGCGAGCAGTACTTC
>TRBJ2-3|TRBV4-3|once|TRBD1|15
CASSQDARGTDTQYF
TGCGCCAGCAGCCAAGATGCCAGGGGGACAGATACGCAGTATTTT
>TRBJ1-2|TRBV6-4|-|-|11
CASSDRYGYTF
TGTGCCAGCAGTGACCGCTATGGCTACACCTTC
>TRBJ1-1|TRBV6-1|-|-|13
CASSGQENTEAFF
TGTGCCAGCAGTGGACAGGAGAACACTGAAGCTTTCTTT
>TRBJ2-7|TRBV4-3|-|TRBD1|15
CASSQDNGQGNEQYF
TGCGCCAGCAGCCAAGATAATGGACAGGGGAACGAGCAGTACTTC
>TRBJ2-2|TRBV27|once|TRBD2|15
CASSSFRRESGELFF
TGTGCCAGCAGTTCCTTTAGGCGGGAGTCCGGGGAGCTGTTTTTT
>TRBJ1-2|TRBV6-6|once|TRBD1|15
CASRGGQGPNYGYTF
TGTGCCAGCAGGGGGGGACAGGGGCCTAACTATGGCTACACCTTC
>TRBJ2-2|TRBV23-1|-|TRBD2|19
CASRHRTSGIRGDTGELFF
TGCGCCAGCAGGCACAGGACTAGCGGGATTCGGGGGGACACCGGGGAGCTGTTTTTT
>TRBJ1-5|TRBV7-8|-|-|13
CASGRRVNQPQHF
TGTGCCAGCGGCAGGAGGGTCAATCAGCCCCAGCATTTT
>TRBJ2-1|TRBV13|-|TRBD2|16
CASSPPGIAGHNEQFF
TGTGCCAGCAGCCCCCCAGGGATAGCGGGACACAATGAGCAGTTCTTC
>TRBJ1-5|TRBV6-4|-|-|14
CAGGLRGLKEPQHF
TGTGCCGGAGGATTACGGGGTCTGAAGGAGCCCCAGCATTTT
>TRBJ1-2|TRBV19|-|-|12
CASSIGLQGYTF
TGTGCCAGTAGTATAGGGCTACAGGGCTACACCTTC
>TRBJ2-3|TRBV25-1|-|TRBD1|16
CASSEYTGTGAHTQYF
TGTGCCAGCAGTGAATATACCGGGACAGGGGCTCATACGCAGTATTTT
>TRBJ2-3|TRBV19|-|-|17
CASSIGSLGVGGDTQYF
TGTGCCAGTAGTATAGGTTCGCTGGGGGTCGGGGGAGATACGCAGTATTTT
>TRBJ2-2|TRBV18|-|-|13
CASSPRRAGELFF
TGTGCCAGCTCACCCCGCCGGGCCGGGGAGCTGTTTTTT
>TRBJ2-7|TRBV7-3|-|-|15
CASSIYQGGPYEQYF
TGTGCCAGCAGCATCTACCAGGGGGGCCCCTACGAGCAGTACTTC
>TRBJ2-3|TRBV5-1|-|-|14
CASSYGGGTDTQYF
TGCGCCAGCAGCTATGGGGGAGGAACAGATACGCAGTATTTT
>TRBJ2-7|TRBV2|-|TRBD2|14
CASNPSGPTYEQYF
TGTGCCAGCAATCCTAGCGGCCCCACCTACGAGCAGTACTTC
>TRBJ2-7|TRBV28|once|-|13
CATRPGVPYEQYF
TGTGCCACTAGGCCGGGAGTCCCCTACGAGCAGTACTTC
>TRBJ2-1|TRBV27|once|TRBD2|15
CASSPQSGIRDEQFF
TGTGCCAGCAGTCCTCAAAGCGGGATAAGGGATGAGCAGTTCTTC
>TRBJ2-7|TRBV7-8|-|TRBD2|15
CASSRASGRPYEQYF
TGTGCCAGCAGCCGCGCTAGCGGGAGGCCGTACGAGCAGTACTTC
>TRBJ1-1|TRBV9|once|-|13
CASTGGSDTEAFF
TGTGCCAGCACCGGCGGGTCGGACACTGAAGCTTTCTTT
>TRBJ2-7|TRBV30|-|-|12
CAWSDSNHEQYF
TGTGCCTGGAGTGATAGTAACCACGAGCAGTACTTC
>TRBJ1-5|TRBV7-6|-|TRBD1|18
CASSLVSGTGQSNQPQHF
TGTGCCAGCAGCCTTGTATCCGGGACGGGACAGTCCAATCAGCCCCAGCATTTT
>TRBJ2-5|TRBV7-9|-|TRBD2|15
CASSLGAGGQETQYF
TGTGCCAGCAGCTTAGGCGCGGGGGGACAAGAGACCCAGTACTTC